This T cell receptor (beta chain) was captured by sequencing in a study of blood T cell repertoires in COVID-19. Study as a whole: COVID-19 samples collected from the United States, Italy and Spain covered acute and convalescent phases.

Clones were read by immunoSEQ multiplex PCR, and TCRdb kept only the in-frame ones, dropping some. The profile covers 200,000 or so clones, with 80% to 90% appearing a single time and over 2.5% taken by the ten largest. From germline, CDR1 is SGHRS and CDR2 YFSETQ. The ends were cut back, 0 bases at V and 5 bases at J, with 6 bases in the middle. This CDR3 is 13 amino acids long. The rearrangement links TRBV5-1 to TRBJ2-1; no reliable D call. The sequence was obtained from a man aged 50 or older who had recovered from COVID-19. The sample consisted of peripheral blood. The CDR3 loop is CASSLVRDNEQFF. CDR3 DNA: TGCGCCAGCAGCTTGGTACGGGACAATGAGCAGTTCTTC.